This T cell receptor (beta chain) emerged from a study of T cell responses to AZD1222 COVID-19 vaccine. Overall study findings and caveats: With two AZD1222 doses given, Spike-specific TCR breadth and depth both rose. A mostly white British donor set with more females was recruited, and clonal diversity was possibly underestimated.

The table came from immunoSEQ multiplex PCR; TCRdb's copy has only in-frame clones and leaves some out. Of 180,000 or so clones listed, around 90% are singletons. Germline V gene lookup returns CDR1 MNHEY and CDR2 SVGAGI. The V gene lost 4 bases and the J gene lost 0 bases, with 10 bases spanning the gap. The CDR3 length is 15 residues. Concerning this clone: Its matching antigen is unknown.

This TCR was recovered from an adult who received the MenACWY meningococcal vaccine as a control. The specimen comprised peripheral blood, sampled 28 days after the second dose of the MenACWY control vaccine. J is TRBJ1-3 and V is TRBV6-5, with D unresolved. In DNA form, the CDR3 reads TGTGCCAGCAGTTGGAACCGGGGCTCTGGAAACACCATATATTTT. Amino acid sequence: CASSWNRGSGNTIYF.